The next 5 T cell receptor beta chains were all read from a single sample in a study of CD8 T cells in Susac syndrome. Reverse transcription of roughly 0.5 to 1 ug RNA was performed with random hexamers. Each CDR3 protein is one row after TCRdb ran MiXCR on the immunoSEQ multiplex PCR reads. This sample yields under 200,000 distinct CDR3 sequences, of which 90% to 95% are seen a single time; 0.15% to 0.2% belongs to the top ten. The sample taken for sequencing was CD8+ T cells from PBMCs. The source of these receptors is a human donor with multiple sclerosis.

V is TRBV7-9 and J is TRBJ2-7, with D unclear. The CDR3 length is 12 residues. V was trimmed by 4 bases and J by 6 bases, leaving 10 bases between them. Germline CDR1 and CDR2: SEHNR and FQNEAQ (reference sequence). The CDR3 reads CASSSSELEQYF. DNA for the CDR3: TGTGCCAGCAGCTCCAGCGAGCTCGAGCAGTACTTC. The whole variable domain, filled in from reference TRBV7-9 and TRBJ2-7, reads DTGVSQNPRHKITKRGQNVTFRCDPISEHNRLYWYRQTLGQGPEFLTYFQNEAQLEKSRLLSDRFSAERPKGSFSTLEIQRTEQGDSAMYLCASSSSELEQYFGPGTRLTVT.

The V and J genes are TRBV20-1 and TRBJ2-5; D not resolved. Trimming shortened V by 0 bases and J by 2 bases, and 10 bases separated the two germline ends. This CDR3 contains 14 residues. Germline V gene lookup returns CDR1 DFQATT and CDR2 SNEGSKA (reference sequence). The DNA of the CDR3 is TGCAGTGCTAGAGATAGAACTGGGCAAGAGACCCAGTACTTC. It codes for CSARDRTGQETQYF.

J is TRBJ2-5 and V is TRBV20-1, with 11 nucleotides matching TRBD2. The CDR3 is made up of 16 amino acids. V lost 4 bases and J lost 4; bases outside the gene matches: 11. CDR1 DFQATT and CDR2 SNEGSKA come from the germline V gene (reference sequence). The CDR3 region has the DNA TGCAGTGCTAACGACCTTGGACTAGCGGGCCCAGAGACCCAGTACTTC. Translating gives CSANDLGLAGPETQYF.

The rearrangement joins TRBV7-9 to TRBJ2-7, with D unclear. Trimming removed 5 bases from V and 4 bases from J, with 12 bases in between. The CDR3 runs to 13 residues. Per germline, CDR1 SEHNR and CDR2 FQNEAQ (reference sequence). CDR3 region: CASSVLWPYEQYF. The CDR3 coding sequence is TGTGCCAGCAGCGTCTTATGGCCGTACGAGCAGTACTTC.

The chain recombines TRBV29-1 with TRBJ2-1; the match to TRBD1 covers 7 bases. Germline V gene lookup returns CDR1 SQVTM and CDR2 ANQGSEA. This CDR3 spans 14 amino acids. V lost 4 bases and J lost 9; bases outside the gene matches: 12. The CDR3 is CSVAGTERGREQFF. As DNA, the CDR3 is TGCAGCGTTGCAGGGACAGAGAGGGGACGTGAGCAGTTCTTC.